This TCR beta chain was recovered during a study of blood T cell repertoires in COVID-19 (dated by TCRdb to 2020 to 2021). In the study overall: Samples from collaborators originated in the United States, Italy and Spain and spanned both the acute and convalescent phases of COVID-19. The dataset comprised deeply sampled blood TCRbeta repertoires from subjects exposed to, actively infected with, or recovered from COVID-19. Where available, HLA class I and class II types were taken from metadata supplied by the sample provider and were not determined by assay-based typing. The samples were drawn from the first 160 participants of the ongoing ImmuneRACE study and from 1,200 or so subjects provided by 6 global collaborators. The repertoires were released in a freely available public database meant as a resource for research on the immune response to SARS-CoV-2. A de-identified subject ID, COVID-19 status, age in years and sex were almost always included in the sample metadata. The material from the prospective study consisted of cDNA or gDNA derived from T cells, B-cell-depleted T cells, or PBMCs.

TCRbeta CDR3 regions were amplified from genomic DNA by means of the immunoSEQ Assay, a bias-controlled multiplex PCR. The authors' analysis ran thus. The number of nucleated cells in each sample was estimated by amplification of reference gene primers within the assay. To quantify the absolute abundance of each unique TCRbeta CDR3 rearrangement, sequence reads were collapsed and filtered. For each sample, productive Simpson clonality was calculated by taking the square root of Simpson's diversity index across productive rearrangements. TCRdb re-hosts the immuneACCESS table, in-frame sequences only. Its copies lack some clones; in the studies checked, an unresolved V gene accounts for under half of them, and the cause for the rest is not known. That table supplies the V and J calls and clone size; D and trimming were determined from the DNA. The sample data list some 120,000 clones, and approximately 81% of these were observed just once. The ten largest clones add up to around 5.5% of the sample.

The collaborating institutions used their own protocols to collect whole blood in K2EDTA tubes. For TCRbeta analysis, collaborator samples were shipped as frozen whole blood, as isolated PBMCs, or as DNA extracted from either sample type. What the research found in general, with its limitations: The amount of clinical and demographic metadata varied by source and participant and was provided uncurated.

The CDR3 goes from the cysteine to the phenylalanine over 17 residues. Only the CDR3 portion is preserved as DNA: 51 bases, with reading frame beginning at the first base. Clipping removes 0 bases from V and 6 bases from J, with 11 as the unmatched junction base count. Worth noting for this clone: The specificity of this receptor is unknown. Base quality data are lacking; no much larger clone is found one base away.

The chain joins TRBV5-7 to TRBJ1-5; the junction holds 8 bases that match TRBD1. TRBV5-7 is an open reading frame whose function is uncertain. The TCR comes from a man in his sixties with acute or convalescent COVID-19. Specimen: peripheral blood. The CDR3 region: CASSLASGRGRFQPQHF. The sequence in DNA is TGTGCCAGCAGCTTGGCTTCAGGCAGGGGGCGATTTCAGCCCCAGCATTTT.